The next 15 T cell receptor beta chains were all read from a single sample in a study of cytomegalovirus exposure and HLA in healthy donors. TCRdb's table, derived via immunoSEQ multiplex PCR, lists solely in-frame clones and lacks some. This sample has more than 300,000 clones, with 70% to 90% found just once. Input material: PBMCs. The receptors come from a woman in her late teens or twenties in good health and CMV-seronegative.

The V call is TRBV10-3, the J call TRBJ2-5, with unresolved D. Germline-derived CDR1 and CDR2 are ENHRY and SYGVKD. There are 12 residues in the CDR3. Trimming pared 7 bases from V and 5 bases from J, leaving 11 bases between. The CDR3 sequence: CAIIPSWETQYF. DNA of the CDR3: TGTGCCATCATCCCCAGTTGGGAGACCCAGTACTTC.

This clone has a single count. The chain carries TRBV18 and TRBJ2-1; 11 nucleotides line up with TRBD2. CDR1 is KGHSH, CDR2 LQKENI, per germline. J was trimmed by 4 bases and V by 3 bases; bases with no gene match: 8. This CDR3 has 17 residues. DNA of the CDR3: TGTGCCAGCTCACCTCTAATAGCGGGAGGGCTGTACAATGAGCAGTTCTTC. This sequence encodes CASSPLIAGGLYNEQFF.

V and J are TRBV7-2 and TRBJ2-7; 9 bases fit TRBD1. CDR3 length equals 14 residues. J gave up 2 bases and V 5 bases, and 4 bases lay outside the gene matches. Germline V gene lookup returns CDR1 SGHTA and CDR2 FQGNSA. The chain's CDR3 is CASSPTGGTYEQYF. Here the CDR3 DNA reads TGTGCCAGCAGCCCGACAGGGGGGACCTACGAGCAGTACTTC.

CDR3 sequence: CASSPDRVGRAQHF. DNA of the CDR3: TGTGCCAGTAGTCCGGACAGGGTGGGTCGGGCCCAGCATTTT. This chain uses TRBV19 with TRBJ1-5, with 8 bases matching TRBD1. Looked up from germline, CDR1 is LNHDA and CDR2 is SQIVND (reference sequence). The CDR3 runs to 14 residues. V was clipped by 5 bases and J by 11 bases; unmatched bases: 11.

The CDR3 sequence is CASSSGTDYSNQPQHF. The CDR3 nucleotides are TGTGCCAGCAGTTCAGGGACAGACTATAGCAATCAGCCCCAGCATTTT. This chain uses TRBV27 with TRBJ1-5; 7 bases match TRBD1. V shed 4 bases, J shed 0 bases, and the junction held 6 bases outside the gene matches. Germline-derived CDR1 and CDR2 are MNHEY and SMNVEV (reference sequence). The CDR3 loop spans 16 amino acids.

The chain links TRBV4-3 to TRBJ2-7; D is ambiguous. The CDR3 length is 13 residues. The germline V gene has CDR1 LGHNA and CDR2 YSLEER. Trimming pared 1 base from V and 6 bases from J, leaving 10 bases between. The CDR3 DNA is TGCGCCAGCAGCCAAGGGTCCGGTGGCGAGCAGTACTTC. Translating gives CASSQGSGGEQYF.

The chain has TRBV11-3 and TRBJ2-7; 7 positions match TRBD1. Germline assignment: CDR1 SGHNT and CDR2 YENEEA. The junction had 6 bases not matched to a gene; V was cut back by 5 bases and J by 5 bases. This CDR3 spans 13 amino acids. This chain's CDR3 is CASSLGTDHEQYF. CDR3 nucleotide sequence: TGTGCCAGCAGCCTCGGGACAGACCACGAGCAGTACTTC.

The CDR3 DNA is TGTGCCAGCGCAGAAGGCGGACAGGGTGTGGAGCCCCAGCATTTT. This encodes CASAEGGQGVEPQHF. The chain links TRBV19 to TRBJ1-5; 8 nucleotides line up with TRBD1. J lost 8 bases, V lost 9 bases, and 15 bases had no gene match. This CDR3 is built from 15 residues. Germline values: CDR1 LNHDA, CDR2 SQIVND (reference sequence).

This clone has more than one count but fewer than ten. The gene calls are TRBV4-2 and TRBJ2-3; tentatively, D is TRBD2 (6 bases). Per the germline V gene, CDR1 is LGHNA and CDR2 is YNFKEQ. Trimming stripped 0 bases from V and 2 bases from J, with 9 bases between. This CDR3 has 15 amino acids. CDR3 region: CASSQEGGPTDTQYF. DNA of the CDR3: TGTGCCAGCAGCCAAGAAGGAGGGCCCACAGATACGCAGTATTTT.

This chain uses TRBV18 with TRBJ2-6; TRBD2 is a possible D gene (5 bases). Trimming shortened V by 3 bases and J by 3 bases, and 12 bases separated the two germline ends. Germline V CDR1 and CDR2: KGHSH, LQKENI. CDR3 size: 16 residues. The CDR3 sequence: CASSPFEGSGANVLTF. Here the CDR3 DNA reads TGTGCCAGCTCACCGTTCGAAGGGAGTGGGGCCAACGTCCTGACTTTC.

This clone was picked up one time. V gene TRBV28 combines with J gene TRBJ2-7; 11 bases are shared with TRBD2. Germline V CDR1 and CDR2: MDHEN, SYDVKM. V lost 7 bases and J lost 2; bases outside the gene matches: 7. This CDR3 has 15 residues. DNA for the CDR3: TGTGCCAGCACCTTACTAGCGGGAGAGACCTACGAGCAGTACTTC. Translated, it gives CASTLLAGETYEQYF.

V usage is TRBV29-1 and J usage is TRBJ2-3; 7 bases match TRBD2. This CDR3 spans 13 amino acids. Germline lookup yields CDR1 SQVTM and CDR2 ANQGSEA. V dropped 7 bases and J dropped 2; count of bases not matched to a gene: 6. The DNA of the CDR3 is TGCAGCGCCCGGGGGGTTCTCACAGATACGCAGTATTTT. Translation: CSARGVLTDTQYF.

The chain has TRBV11-2 and TRBJ2-7, with a tentative D call TRBD2 (5 bases). Trimming cost V 7 bases and J 4 bases, with 20 bases left between them. Germline V gene lookup returns CDR1 SGHAT and CDR2 FQNNGV. There are 15 residues in the CDR3. The CDR3 nucleotides read TGTGCCAGCATCACGGACCCTGGAGGCTTTTACGAGCAGTACTTC. This encodes CASITDPGGFYEQYF.

The chain has TRBV19 and TRBJ2-1; TRBD2 aligns across 10 bases. Trimming at V came to 0 bases and at J to 4 bases, leaving 3 bases not matched to a gene. The CDR3 totals 16 residues. Germline V gene sequence: CDR1 LNHDA, CDR2 SQIVND (reference sequence). CDR3 amino acids: CASSIDQREGYNEQFF. As DNA, the CDR3 is TGTGCCAGTAGTATAGATCAGCGGGAGGGGTACAATGAGCAGTTCTTC.

The J gene is TRBJ2-5, the V gene TRBV28, with TRBD1 identical over 9 bases. The junction had 18 bases not matched to a gene; V was cut back by 5 bases and J by 5 bases. Germline loops: CDR1 MDHEN, CDR2 SYDVKM. This CDR3 is 18 amino acids long. The DNA for the CDR3 is TGTGCCAGCAGTGCCACCCTACAGGGGGCAGGGTTGGTGGAGACCCAGTACTTC. Protein sequence: CASSATLQGAGLVETQYF. The variable domain in full, completed from reference TRBV28 and TRBJ2-5, reads DVKVTQSSRYLVKRTGEKVFLECVQDMDHENMFWYRQDPGLGLRLIYFSYDVKMKEKGDIPEGYSVSREKKERFSLILESASTNQTSMYLCASSATLQGAGLVETQYFGPGTRLLVL.